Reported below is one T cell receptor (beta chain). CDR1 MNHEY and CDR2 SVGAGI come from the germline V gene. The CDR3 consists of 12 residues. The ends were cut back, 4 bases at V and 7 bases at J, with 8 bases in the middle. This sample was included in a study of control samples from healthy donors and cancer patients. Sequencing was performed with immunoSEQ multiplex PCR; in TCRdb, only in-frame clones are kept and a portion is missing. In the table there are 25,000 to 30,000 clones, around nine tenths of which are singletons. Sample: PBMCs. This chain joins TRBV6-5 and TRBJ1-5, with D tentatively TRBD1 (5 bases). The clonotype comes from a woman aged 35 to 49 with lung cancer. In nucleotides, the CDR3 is TGTGCCAGCAGTTGGGGGAGCCAGCCCCAGCATTTT. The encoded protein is CASSWGSQPQHF.